This TCR beta chain is drawn from a study of shared clonotypes between healthy human individuals. Study outcomes and limitations: Unshared clonotypes carried lower generation probabilities than those common to all four donors. Relative to memory subsets, naive subsets generally showed larger estimated richness.

With respect to this clone: The antigen is not known.

Within Nashville, Tennessee resided all donors, each a Caucasian adult. V shed 4 bases, J shed 4 bases, and the junction held 12 bases outside the gene matches. The CDR3 extends over 16 amino acids. Germline V gene sequence: CDR1 SQVTM, CDR2 ANQGSEA. An even split of each subset's genomic DNA across several immunoSEQ plates was performed. Libraries were prepared by immunoSEQ multiplex PCR; TCRdb keeps only in-frame clonotypes and omits some of them. The sample has about 2.4 million clones; 80% to 95% are singletons. The chain combines TRBV29-1 with TRBJ1-2; 10 bases align to TRBD1. This TCR came from a man in his late teens or twenties in good health. Some clones in this sample may be carry-over from other donors' samples. Sequenced: naive CD4+ T cells from PBMCs. Documented subset: CD45RA+ positively selected. The CDR3 spells CSVAFWGQGLGYGYTF. In nucleotides, the CDR3 is TGCAGCGTTGCTTTTTGGGGACAGGGGCTTGGCTATGGCTACACCTTC.